Below, 5 T cell receptor beta chains from the same sample are listed, as sequenced in a study of T cells after yellow fever vaccination. TCRdb reprocessed the 5' RACE reads via MiXCR and lists one record per CDR3 protein. The sample records roughly 170,000 distinct CDR3 sequences, about a tenth being singletons. The starting material was CD8+ T cells sorted from PBMCs, obtained 45 days after the yellow fever booster vaccination. Receptor source: a man in his late teens or twenties who received the YFV17D yellow fever vaccine.

This clonotype came up a few times. V usage is TRBV10-1 and J usage is TRBJ2-3, with 11 bases fitting TRBD1. Looked up from germline, CDR1 is WNHNN and CDR2 is SYGVQD (reference sequence). The CDR3 consists of 15 residues. V shed 4 bases and J 4 bases; nucleotides not matched to a gene: 4. The CDR3 spells CASSGTGGGPDTQYF. The CDR3 DNA reads as TGCGCCAGCAGTGGGACAGGGGGCGGCCCAGATACGCAGTATTTT.

The chain has TRBV11-2 and TRBJ2-7; D perhaps matches TRBD2 (5 bases). Germline V lookup: CDR1 SGHAT, CDR2 FQNNGV. The length of the CDR3 is 13 residues. The V and J ends lost 8 bases and 3 bases respectively, with 14 bases between them. Here the CDR3 DNA reads TGTGCCAGCGGAGAGGGTCCTAGCTACGAGCAGTACGTC. Translating gives CASGEGPSYEQYV.

This clonotype was seen more than once but under ten times. The chain has TRBV24-1 and TRBJ2-3; 9 nucleotides line up with TRBD1. The CDR3 length is 14 residues. V was pared by 7 bases and J by 6 bases, with 7 bases of the junction left unmatched. Per the germline V gene, CDR1 is KGHDR and CDR2 is SFDVKD. CDR3 region: CATSPGQGWDTQYF. DNA for the CDR3: TGTGCCACCAGCCCGGGACAGGGTTGGGATACGCAGTATTTT.

This clonotype was observed a single time. This chain uses TRBV11-3 with TRBJ2-1; 7 bases fit TRBD2. Trimming took 5 bases from V and 5 from J; bases not matched to a gene: 12. Germline CDR1 is SGHNT and CDR2 is YENEEA. CDR3 size: 16 residues. The CDR3, as DNA: TGTGCCAGCAGCGCGATTACTAGTGGGGGGGACAATGAGCAGTTCTTC. Protein: CASSAITSGGDNEQFF.

This clonotype was detected many times. The chain couples TRBV27 to TRBJ1-5, with TRBD1 matching 9 bases. CDR3 length equals 16 residues. From germline, CDR1 is MNHEY and CDR2 SMNVEV (reference sequence). Trimming cost V 5 bases and J 5 bases; bases outside gene matches: 10. CDR3 region: CASSPSGTGQDQPQHF. The CDR3 nucleotides read TGTGCCAGCAGTCCATCCGGGACAGGGCAGGATCAGCCCCAGCATTTT.